In this sample, the clone carrying this T cell receptor (beta chain) turned up a few times. Antigen: not known. The source of the sample is a study of T cell repertoires in cytomegalovirus infection. Background on the study: Indications came from public TCR beta signatures; they pointed to CMV infection and to a matching HLA type. Notes on the study in general: There were HLA-C-restricted CMV-specific TCR beta clonotypes dominating the ex vivo response.

MiXCR, applied by TCRdb to the reads, yields one record per CDR3 protein. The data show almost 550,000 distinct CDR3 sequences, more than 15% seen once. The CDR3 length is 15 residues. V gave up 2 bases and J gave up 5 bases, with 13 bases separating them. CDR1 MNHNY and CDR2 SVGAGI come from the germline V gene (reference sequence). V and J are TRBV6-6 and TRBJ2-1; the D gene is possibly TRBD2 (6 bases). Sequencing input: CD8+ T cells from PBMCs. This sequence was found in a human donor in good health (CMV status not recorded). Some clones in this sample may be carry-over from other donors' samples. CDR3 sequence (DNA): TGTGCCAGCAGTTACCTGGCTAGCGTCGACAATGAGCAGTTCTTC. This translates into CASSYLASVDNEQFF.